This TCR beta chain was recorded in a study of a mutant IDH1 vaccine in newly diagnosed glioma. Overall study context: Treated patients showed a male proportion of around 60%, a female proportion of around 40%, and a mean age of about 41 years. The earlier regimen, radiotherapy, temozolomide, or both, was most often both. Overall study findings and caveats: Vaccine-induced immune responses were detected in over 90% of patients.

Indicated time point: baseline, week 1 (first vaccination visit). The treatment denotes: pre-vaccination baseline after standard-of-care therapy. Some clones are missing from TCRdb's copy, which holds only in-frame ones; the method was immunoSEQ multiplex PCR. Among about 66,000 clones listed, just over 85% were seen once. This clone is a singleton in its sample. Antigen unknown. The length of the CDR3 is 13 residues. With 0 bases removed from V and 3 bases from J, the gap between germline ends came to 6 bases. From germline, CDR1 is MNHNS and CDR2 SASEGT. Sequencing was performed on PBMCs, taken from a glioma patient treated with radiotherapy, temozolomide or both. This chain joins TRBV6-1 and TRBJ2-7; D uncertain. The TCR comes from a man aged 30 to 45 with glioma. The DNA for the CDR3 is TGTGCCAGCAGTGAAGCCAGGTACTACGAGCAGTACTTC. It specifies CASSEARYYEQYF.